The clone carrying this T cell receptor beta chain came up a few times. Its target is unknown. This record belongs to a study of blood T cells in healthy people across ages. The CDR3 extends over 13 amino acids. The V gene's germline CDR1 is DFQATT and CDR2 SNEGSKA (reference sequence). Trimming took 6 bases from V and 2 from J; bases not matched to a gene: 3. Study-level points and caveats: TCR beta diversity was tightly associated with the proportion of naive T cells.

A J-beta primer mix and a sample-barcoded 5' primer were used in a second PCR of roughly 6 to 11 cycles. TCRdb analysed the 5' RACE reads with MiXCR anew, one entry per CDR3 protein. Altogether 730,000 or so distinct CDR3 sequences are present, over 40% being singletons, with the ten largest covering around 32%. The receptor's source is an elderly man in good health. The V call is TRBV20-1, the J call TRBJ2-7; 11 nucleotides line up with TRBD1. Material: blood. CDR3 amino acids: CSAEGQGAYEQYF. The DNA for the CDR3 is TGCAGTGCCGAGGGACAGGGGGCCTACGAGCAGTACTTC.